This is a list of T cell receptor beta chains from one sample in a study of post-analysis software for immune sequencing data. One entry per CDR3 protein results from TCRdb running MiXCR on the PCR reads. Counted here are hundreds of thousands of distinct CDR3 sequences, 55% to 60% occurring once; the ten biggest clones make up roughly 10%. Specimen: blood. The origin of the receptors is a girl aged 2-10 years with multiple sclerosis. The CDR3 runs from the conserved cysteine through the conserved F or W. Each record gives: J gene, clone size, V gene, CDR3 protein. Only part of the rows carry a size: once, few, many, or a class if the clone is expanded.

j_call: TRBJ1-2; clone_size: -; v_call: TRBV7-3; cdr3_aa: CASSPHPGVGEGGGYTF
j_call: TRBJ1-1; clone_size: -; v_call: TRBV7-2; cdr3_aa: CASSPGWGFVLEKAFF
j_call: TRBJ2-7; clone_size: few; v_call: TRBV9; cdr3_aa: CASSPGGGFTLYEQYF
j_call: TRBJ2-1; clone_size: few; v_call: TRBV20-1; cdr3_aa: CSASDRGLNEQFF
j_call: TRBJ2-1; clone_size: -; v_call: TRBV6-6; cdr3_aa: CASSYSARGNGEQFF
j_call: TRBJ1-1; clone_size: -; v_call: TRBV10-3; cdr3_aa: CAIRGGGTEAFF
j_call: TRBJ1-1; clone_size: -; v_call: TRBV12-3/TRBV12-4; cdr3_aa: CASRFTGEDTEAFF
j_call: TRBJ2-5; clone_size: few; v_call: TRBV29-1; cdr3_aa: CSVESGGPRETQYF
j_call: -; clone_size: few; v_call: TRBV28; cdr3_aa: CASSWTSGSVYEQYF
j_call: TRBJ2-7; clone_size: -; v_call: TRBV21-1; cdr3_aa: CASRLVGGSYEQYF
j_call: -; clone_size: -; v_call: TRBV27; cdr3_aa: CASSFGGGDEQYF
j_call: TRBJ2-1; clone_size: -; v_call: TRBV15; cdr3_aa: CATSREPRGDNEQFF
j_call: TRBJ2-5; clone_size: -; v_call: TRBV7-9; cdr3_aa: CASSSTRTGQYQETQYF
j_call: TRBJ2-6; clone_size: -; v_call: TRBV12-3/TRBV12-4; cdr3_aa: CASRIVGANVLTF
j_call: TRBJ1-2; clone_size: -; v_call: TRBV20-1; cdr3_aa: CSASYLGKGEEGHTF
j_call: TRBJ2-1; clone_size: -; v_call: TRBV5-1; cdr3_aa: CASSSESGLAPSEQFF
j_call: TRBJ2-4; clone_size: -; v_call: TRBV20-1; cdr3_aa: CSARGASGGAGAKNIQYF
j_call: TRBJ2-1; clone_size: -; v_call: TRBV12-3/TRBV12-4; cdr3_aa: CASSFSLPTGDEQFF
j_call: TRBJ2-3; clone_size: -; v_call: TRBV4-2; cdr3_aa: CASSQDRGRMTDTQYF
j_call: TRBJ2-5; clone_size: many; v_call: TRBV7-7; cdr3_aa: CASSLADQETQYF
j_call: TRBJ2-1; clone_size: -; v_call: TRBV6-2/TRBV6-3; cdr3_aa: CASSYTRDGHNEQFF
j_call: TRBJ1-1; clone_size: -; v_call: TRBV12-3/TRBV12-4; cdr3_aa: CASSTGGPTEAFF
j_call: TRBJ2-3; clone_size: once; v_call: TRBV29-1; cdr3_aa: CSVETADTQYF
j_call: TRBJ2-5; clone_size: -; v_call: TRBV6-5; cdr3_aa: CASSRGYGGHNEQYF
j_call: TRBJ2-7; clone_size: -; v_call: TRBV7-9; cdr3_aa: CASSERGASYEQYF
j_call: TRBJ2-3; clone_size: -; v_call: TRBV5-6; cdr3_aa: CASSFGGGGGTDTQYF
j_call: TRBJ2-3; clone_size: -; v_call: TRBV7-9; cdr3_aa: CASSRRGTSGGPSTDTQYF
j_call: TRBJ2-2; clone_size: -; v_call: TRBV29-1; cdr3_aa: CSVEYTGLNTGELFF
j_call: TRBJ2-1; clone_size: -; v_call: TRBV6-2/TRBV6-3; cdr3_aa: CASSYQGPAYEQFF
j_call: TRBJ2-1; clone_size: -; v_call: TRBV29-1; cdr3_aa: CSVSLLAVPYNEQFF
j_call: TRBJ2-3; clone_size: few; v_call: TRBV4-3; cdr3_aa: CASSQNSGVGLNTDTQYF
j_call: TRBJ2-7; clone_size: -; v_call: TRBV4-1; cdr3_aa: CASSQVRNYEQYF
j_call: TRBJ1-2; clone_size: -; v_call: TRBV29-1; cdr3_aa: CSVEGGAEYYGYTF
j_call: TRBJ2-1; clone_size: -; v_call: TRBV28; cdr3_aa: CASSLYLQSSYNEQFF
j_call: TRBJ2-3; clone_size: -; v_call: TRBV11-2; cdr3_aa: CASSLGEGGFTDTQYF
j_call: TRBJ2-2; clone_size: -; v_call: TRBV6-5; cdr3_aa: CASSYSGQPGELFF
j_call: TRBJ1-5; clone_size: -; v_call: TRBV5-1; cdr3_aa: CASSLAGTQNQPQHF
j_call: TRBJ1-2; clone_size: -; v_call: TRBV25-1; cdr3_aa: CASSEYGIYGYTF
j_call: TRBJ1-3; clone_size: -; v_call: TRBV29-1; cdr3_aa: CSGGQGASGNTIYF
j_call: TRBJ1-2; clone_size: few; v_call: TRBV20-1; cdr3_aa: CSAGPGTAEFFYGYTF
j_call: TRBJ1-2; clone_size: -; v_call: TRBV6-5; cdr3_aa: CASSWTGGDYGYTF
j_call: TRBJ2-1; clone_size: -; v_call: TRBV20-1; cdr3_aa: CSARDPQGPSSEQFF
j_call: TRBJ1-2; clone_size: -; v_call: TRBV11-2; cdr3_aa: CASSFATGAHGYTF
j_call: TRBJ2-7; clone_size: few; v_call: TRBV28; cdr3_aa: CASRLAVLREQYF
j_call: TRBJ2-7; clone_size: -; v_call: TRBV7-9; cdr3_aa: CASSLADRAGYEQYF
j_call: TRBJ2-3; clone_size: -; v_call: TRBV11-3; cdr3_aa: CASSPTRTGVGTDTQYF
j_call: TRBJ2-5; clone_size: -; v_call: TRBV4-2; cdr3_aa: CASSQGPGQGEKTQYF
j_call: TRBJ1-5; clone_size: few; v_call: TRBV7-9; cdr3_aa: CASSLVGRGFNQPQHF
j_call: TRBJ2-1; clone_size: -; v_call: TRBV12-3/TRBV12-4; cdr3_aa: CASRLWGTHNEQFF
j_call: TRBJ2-7; clone_size: few; v_call: TRBV4-1; cdr3_aa: CASSQVGGPGTEQYF
j_call: TRBJ2-1; clone_size: few; v_call: TRBV12-3/TRBV12-4; cdr3_aa: CASSPTAGGYEQFF
j_call: -; clone_size: -; v_call: TRBV4-1; cdr3_aa: CASSQAPEAGGRETQYF
j_call: TRBJ2-3; clone_size: few; v_call: TRBV10-3; cdr3_aa: CAISETEVLSGGTDTQYF
j_call: TRBJ1-2; clone_size: -; v_call: TRBV21-1; cdr3_aa: CASSKLRADVYGYTF
j_call: TRBJ2-3; clone_size: -; v_call: TRBV20-1; cdr3_aa: CSARPFSGLPEDTQYF
j_call: TRBJ2-1; clone_size: -; v_call: TRBV6-1; cdr3_aa: CASTPGQGPNNEQFF
j_call: TRBJ2-5; clone_size: few; v_call: TRBV7-3; cdr3_aa: CASSLNMREQQYF
j_call: TRBJ2-7; clone_size: -; v_call: TRBV21-1; cdr3_aa: CASAKDRVHEQYF
j_call: TRBJ2-4; clone_size: once; v_call: TRBV10-3; cdr3_aa: CAISPGLGRNIQYF